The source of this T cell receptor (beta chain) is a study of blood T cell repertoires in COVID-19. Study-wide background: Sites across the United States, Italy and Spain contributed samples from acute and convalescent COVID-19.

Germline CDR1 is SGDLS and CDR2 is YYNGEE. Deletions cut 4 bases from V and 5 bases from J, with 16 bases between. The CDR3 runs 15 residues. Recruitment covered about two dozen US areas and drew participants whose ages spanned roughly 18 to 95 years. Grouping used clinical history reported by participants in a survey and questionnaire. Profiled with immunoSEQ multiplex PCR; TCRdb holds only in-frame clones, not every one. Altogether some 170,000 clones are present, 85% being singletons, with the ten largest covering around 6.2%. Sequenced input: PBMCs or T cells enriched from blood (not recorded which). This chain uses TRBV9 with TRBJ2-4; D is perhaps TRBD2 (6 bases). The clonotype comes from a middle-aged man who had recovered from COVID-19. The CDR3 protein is CASSRWGGMENIQYF. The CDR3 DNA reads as TGTGCCAGCAGCCGCTGGGGCGGGATGGAAAACATTCAGTACTTC. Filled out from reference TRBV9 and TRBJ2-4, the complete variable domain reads DSGVTQTPKHLITATGQRVTLRCSPRSGDLSVYWYQQSLDQGLQFLIQYYNGEERAKGNILERFSAQQFPDLHSELNLSSLELGDSALYFCASSRWGGMENIQYFGAGTRLSVL.